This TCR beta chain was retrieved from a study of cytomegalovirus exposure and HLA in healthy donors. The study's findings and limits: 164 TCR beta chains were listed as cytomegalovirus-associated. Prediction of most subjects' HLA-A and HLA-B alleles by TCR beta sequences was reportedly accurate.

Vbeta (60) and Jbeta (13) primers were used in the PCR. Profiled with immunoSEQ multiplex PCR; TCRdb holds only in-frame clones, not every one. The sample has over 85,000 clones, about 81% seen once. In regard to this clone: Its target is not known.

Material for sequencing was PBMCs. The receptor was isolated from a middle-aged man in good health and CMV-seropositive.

The CDR3 sequence is CASSPRETQYF. Here the CDR3 DNA reads TGTGCCAGCAGCCCCAGAGAGACCCAGTACTTC. The rearrangement links TRBV21-1 to TRBJ2-5; the DNA was not used to check the table's D call, TRBD1. TRBV21-1 is a documented pseudogene. This CDR3 has 11 amino acids.